This TCR beta chain originates from a study of CD4 and CD8 cells across lung adenocarcinoma regions. With respect to this clonotype: A read error is likely, as this CDR3 ends without the conserved phenylalanine or tryptophan. The DNA is left out, because the CDR3 cannot be placed on it with certainty; the CDR3 is given as TCRdb lists it.

Germline CDR1 and CDR2: MNHNS and SASEGT. The CDR3 adds up to 16 amino acids, both ends counted. TCRdb called the PCR reads again in MiXCR, with one record for every CDR3 protein. The data contain 24,000 or so distinct CDR3 sequences, about 50% of them seen just once; the ten biggest clones take up 20% to 25%. This chain links TRBV6-1 with TRBJ2-5; the D call TRBD2 from the table was never checked on the DNA. The source material was CD4+ T cells from the center of a lung tumor. This sequence was found in a male donor with lung adenocarcinoma. The CD4 and CD8 labels of this study may be unreliable. This CDR3 is CASSEVCGLGRETQFS.